The clone carrying this T cell receptor (beta chain) has only a few counts. What the library attached to individual cDNA molecules were unique molecular identifiers. TCRdb processed the RACE reads anew with MiXCR; each CDR3 protein has one entry. The repertoire consists of tens of thousands of distinct CDR3 sequences, with approximately 11% occurring once and the leading ten covering more than 2%. This entry comes from a study of human T cells and chemical hapten exposure. Time point described: patch test 2, 6 weeks after DPC sensitization. Indicated treatment: therapeutic diphenylcyclopropenone sensitization with weekly scalp DPC. V was shortened by 3 bases and J by 1 base, with 8 bases between the two germline ends. This CDR3 is 14 amino acids long.

This sequence was found in a man in his forties or fifties with alopecia areata. Some clones in this sample may be carry-over from other donors' samples. The gene calls are TRBV12-3 or TRBV12-4 and TRBJ2-3; no clear D gene. Sequenced material: whole blood, taken in connection with sensitization to the hapten diphenylcyclopropenone (DPC). CDR3 nucleotide sequence: TGTGCCAGCAGTTTTAGGTCCGGCACAGATACGCAGTATTTT. Translated: CASSFRSGTDTQYF.